This is a list of T cell receptor beta chains from one sample in a study of immune evolution from preneoplasia to lung adenocarcinoma. Profiled with immunoSEQ multiplex PCR; TCRdb holds only in-frame clones, not every one. The data show roughly 28,000 clones, just under 75% seen once. Input material: FFPE invasive lung adenocarcinoma tissue. The source of these receptors is a person aged 55-75 years with invasive lung adenocarcinoma. Some clones in this sample may be carry-over from other donors' samples. The CDR3 runs from the conserved cysteine through the conserved F or W. The D gene is left open where the match is weak. The listing skips clone size in some rows; elsewhere it reads once, few, many or a size class.

length	size	V	J	D	CDR3	DNA
14	.	TRBV4-1	TRBJ2-1	TRBD2	CASSQSGRAGEQFF	TGCGCCAGCAGCCAAAGCGGGAGGGCCGGTGAGCAGTTCTTC
14	.	TRBV28	TRBJ1-2	.	CASSQPGQHYGYTF	TGTGCCAGCAGTCAACCCGGACAACACTATGGCTACACCTTC
16	few	TRBV7-2	TRBJ2-5	TRBD2	CASSPDSGRELETQYF	TGTGCCAGCAGTCCAGACAGCGGGAGGGAACTAGAGACCCAGTACTTC
16	.	TRBV7-9	TRBJ2-1	TRBD2	CASSLAGGTNFDEQFF	TGTGCCAGCAGCTTAGCGGGAGGGACCAACTTCGATGAGCAGTTCTTC
13	.	TRBV30	TRBJ1-4	.	CAVRQHSNEKLFF	TGTGCCGTTAGACAGCACTCCAATGAAAAACTGTTTTTT
15	.	TRBV7-2	TRBJ2-7	.	CASSGRQEGTAVQYF	TGTGCCAGCAGCGGTCGACAGGAAGGGACGGCGGTACAGTACTTC
15	.	TRBV29-1	TRBJ2-3	TRBD2	CSVGVAGGSTDTQYF	TGCAGCGTTGGGGTAGCGGGAGGGAGCACAGATACGCAGTATTTT
12	few	TRBV10-3	TRBJ1-5	.	CAITGCNQPQHF	TGTGCCATCACCGGGTGCAATCAGCCCCAGCATTTT
11	.	TRBV7-9	TRBJ2-4	.	CASSSGPIQYF	TGTGCCAGCAGCTCCGGTCCGATTCAGTACTTC
12	.	TRBV7-2	TRBJ1-1	.	CASSVNSGEAFF	TGTGCCAGCAGCGTAAACTCGGGAGAAGCTTTCTTT
15	.	TRBV5-1	TRBJ2-2	TRBD1	CASSRLDRAGGELFF	TGCGCCAGCAGCCGACTGGACAGGGCGGGCGGGGAGCTGTTTTTT
15	.	TRBV30	TRBJ2-4	TRBD2	CAWSRAGAAKNIQYF	TGTGCCTGGAGTAGGGCGGGAGCGGCCAAAAACATTCAGTACTTC
14	few	TRBV2	TRBJ1-2	TRBD1	CASSPHRDSNGYTF	TGTGCCAGCAGCCCCCACCGGGACAGTAATGGCTACACCTTC
15	.	TRBV9	TRBJ1-5	.	CASSVLPGGDQPQHF	TGTGCCAGCAGCGTCCTCCCTGGTGGGGATCAGCCCCAGCATTTT
13	.	TRBV7-3	TRBJ1-1	.	CASSLSAGAEAFF	TGTGCCAGCAGCTTAAGTGCTGGGGCTGAAGCTTTCTTT
11	.	TRBV2	TRBJ2-7	TRBD2	CASREGYEQYF	TGTGCCAGCCGGGAGGGCTACGAGCAGTACTTC
14	.	TRBV4-1	TRBJ1-4	.	CASGWGQGSEKLFF	TGCGCCAGCGGCTGGGGGCAGGGATCAGAAAAACTGTTTTTT
15	.	TRBV28	TRBJ2-1	.	CASSLGEAAYNEQFF	TGTGCCAGCAGTTTGGGGGAGGCCGCCTACAATGAGCAGTTCTTC
14	.	TRBV27	TRBJ1-2	.	CASGPGGTRSGYTF	TGTGCCAGCGGACCCGGGGGGACGCGGAGTGGCTACACCTTC
12	.	TRBV7-9	TRBJ2-5	.	CASSRQQETQYF	TGTGCCAGCAGCCGCCAACAGGAGACCCAGTACTTC
14	.	TRBV6-6	TRBJ2-7	.	CASRSQGTNYEQYF	TGTGCCAGCAGATCTCAGGGGACAAACTACGAGCAGTACTTC
14	.	TRBV19	TRBJ2-3	.	CATRGGRPVDTQYF	TGTGCCACCCGTGGAGGGAGGCCGGTGGATACGCAGTATTTT
12	.	TRBV11-2	TRBJ1-1	.	CASSPRGTEAFF	TGTGCCAGCAGCCCGAGAGGCACTGAAGCTTTCTTT
16	.	TRBV5-4	TRBJ1-3	.	CASSSGGLVSGNTIYF	TGTGCCAGCAGCTCTGGTGGACTTGTCTCTGGAAACACCATATATTTT
13	few	TRBV29-1	TRBJ2-1	.	CSGLGSSYNEQFF	TGCAGCGGCCTGGGTAGCTCCTACAATGAGCAGTTCTTC
16	.	TRBV9	TRBJ2-7	.	CASSVARTALFYEQYF	TGTGCCAGCAGCGTAGCTCGGACAGCCTTATTCTACGAGCAGTACTTC
15	.	TRBV5-4	TRBJ2-5	TRBD2	CASSFTAGGQETQYF	TGTGCCAGCAGCTTCACTGCGGGGGGACAAGAGACCCAGTACTTC
16	.	TRBV7-8	TRBJ2-1	.	CASSLGARSLANEQFF	TGTGCCAGCAGCTTAGGGGCGCGGAGTTTAGCCAATGAGCAGTTCTTC
12	few	TRBV14	TRBJ2-7	.	CASGVRASEQYF	TGTGCCAGCGGGGTCAGGGCGTCCGAGCAGTACTTC
12	.	TRBV19	TRBJ2-2	.	CASSMGVGELFF	TGTGCCAGTAGTATGGGAGTCGGGGAGCTGTTTTTT
17	few	TRBV10-3	TRBJ1-2	.	CAISESVDGAASYGYTF	TGTGCCATCAGTGAGTCCGTCGACGGGGCGGCTAGCTATGGCTACACCTTC
15	.	TRBV7-2	TRBJ2-7	TRBD2	CASSYSLAGAYEQYF	TGTGCCAGCAGCTATTCCTTAGCGGGAGCCTACGAGCAGTACTTC
14	.	TRBV18	TRBJ2-3	TRBD1	CASSLHQGVDTQYF	TGTGCCAGCTCACTCCACCAGGGGGTAGATACGCAGTATTTT
14	.	TRBV28	TRBJ2-7	TRBD2	CASSVSGTRYEQYF	TGTGCCAGCAGTGTTAGCGGGACGAGGTACGAGCAGTACTTC
12	.	TRBV29-1	TRBJ1-1	.	CSVVRGRAEAFF	TGCAGCGTTGTTAGGGGCAGGGCTGAAGCTTTCTTT
15	.	TRBV18	TRBJ2-1	TRBD1	CASSPTRDSYNEQFF	TGTGCCAGCTCACCCACCCGGGACAGCTACAATGAGCAGTTCTTC
14	.	TRBV28	TRBJ2-5	.	CASSSDPRRETQYF	TGTGCCAGCAGCTCAGACCCCAGAAGGGAGACCCAGTACTTC
11	few	TRBV6-6	TRBJ2-5	.	CASSLGETQYF	TGTGCCAGCAGTCTTGGGGAGACCCAGTACTTC
15	few	TRBV19	TRBJ2-2	.	CASSIEHTGAGELFF	TGTGCCAGTAGTATTGAGCACACGGGAGCCGGGGAGCTGTTTTTT
15	few	TRBV5-4	TRBJ2-7	.	CASSRNFDSGYEQYF	TGTGCCAGCAGCCGCAACTTTGATTCCGGATACGAGCAGTACTTC